This TCR beta chain was sequenced in a study of blood T cell repertoires in COVID-19. Background on the study: Acute and convalescent COVID-19 specimens originated in the United States, Italy and Spain.

As processed by the authors: For nucleated cells, counts were estimated from reference gene primer amplification. The repertoire was sequenced with immunoSEQ multiplex PCR; TCRdb's copy has only in-frame clones and lacks some. V and J calls and clone size come straight from that table; D and trimming were deduced from the DNA. The sample has 93,000 or so clones; around 90% are singletons. The length of the CDR3 is 12 residues. Looked up from germline, CDR1 is SNHLY and CDR2 is FYNNEI. The ends were cut back, 3 bases at V and 8 bases at J, with 8 bases in the middle. The material sequenced was peripheral blood. V and J are TRBV2 and TRBJ2-1; unclear D gene. This sequence originates from a man in his fifties in a cohort sampled during active COVID-19. The CDR3 bases are TGTGCCAGCAGTGATGTATCCCATGAGCAGTTCTTC. It codes for CASSDVSHEQFF.